The entry below gives a single T cell receptor beta chain sequence along with its context. Its antigen remains unidentified. Germline V gene sequence: CDR1 MNHEY, CDR2 SMNVEV (reference sequence). The CDR3 covers 14 residues. Using a J-beta primer mix together with a sample-barcoded 5' primer, a second PCR was run for roughly 7 to 12 cycles. TCRdb itself ran the 5' RACE reads through MiXCR, one entry per CDR3 protein. This repertoire shows about 1.8 million distinct CDR3 sequences, about 49% found once; its top ten account for approximately 2%. This specimen comes from a study of blood T cells in healthy people across ages. Each sample gave at least 7 million isolated PBMCs. Findings of the study overall: Among T cells, TCR beta diversity per million cells dropped roughly linearly as age rose.

The genes are TRBV27 and TRBJ2-5; TRBD1 matches 7 bases. The end of the DNA fits TRBJ2-7 better, so the J call may be wrong. This receptor was taken from a woman in her 40s in good health. The sample taken for sequencing was blood. The CDR3 DNA follows: TGTGCCAGCCGACTACGACAGGGAACAGACGAGCAGTACTTC. Protein: CASRLRQGTDEQYF.